This TCR beta chain originates from a study of follicular helper T cells after annual influenza vaccination. Whole-study context: Across the 2013-2014, 2014-2015 and 2015-2016 vaccination seasons, some subjects were resampled.

TCRdb keeps only in-frame clones here, not all; method: immunoSEQ multiplex PCR. The sample has over 8,500 clones; around 86% are singletons. In this sample, this clone turned up once. Time point specified: 2015-2016 season, 7 days after influenza vaccination. ICOS+CD38+ and ICOS-CD38- fractions were sorted from non-naive CD4+CXCR5+PD-1+ cells. CDR1 is SGHRS, CDR2 YFSETQ, per germline. V shed 4 bases and J 1 base; nucleotides not matched to a gene: 6. This CDR3 is built from 15 residues. The sequence was collected from an adult who received the influenza vaccine. This material consisted of CXCR5+ CD38- circulating T follicular helper cells from blood, taken 7 days after influenza vaccination. The subset here: circulating Tfh, non-naive CD4+CXCR5+PD-1+ (ICOS+CD38+ or ICOS-CD38-). The chain recombines TRBV5-1 with TRBJ2-3; 7 bases match TRBD1. The CDR3 DNA sequence: TGCGCCAGCAGCCAGGGGGACCCTGGCACAGATACGCAGTATTTT. This sequence encodes CASSQGDPGTDTQYF.